One and the same sample provided the 24 T cell receptor beta chains below, sequenced in a study of cytomegalovirus exposure and HLA in healthy donors (dated by TCRdb to the late 2010s). Libraries were built with the immunoSEQ multiplex PCR assay. For the multiplex PCR, a mixture combining 60 forward primers for TCR Vbeta segments and 13 reverse primers for TCR Jbeta segments was used. This is the immuneACCESS table as TCRdb keeps it, with only in-frame sequences that have V and J called. A part of the clones is gone; compared with another copy, unresolved V genes explain less than half, and the rest is unexplained. The sample table records some 140,000 clones; 60% to 80% of these occur just once. The leading ten clones occupy approximately 1.1% of the sample. The specimen sequenced was PBMCs. All receptors come from a male donor in good health and CMV-seronegative.

This chain joins TRBV19 and TRBJ2-7, with 9 bases lining up with TRBD1. The CDR3 has 14 amino acids. J gave up 9 bases and V 2 bases, and 8 bases lay outside the gene matches. Germline V gene data show CDR1 as LNHDA and CDR2 as SQIVND (reference sequence). As DNA, the CDR3 is TGTGCCAGTAGTATATTGGGACAGGGTGGGAGGCAGTACTTC. This encodes CASSILGQGGRQYF.

The chain is built from TRBV10-3 and TRBJ1-1; TRBD1 matches at 7 bases. Germline CDR1 reads ENHRY; CDR2 reads SYGVKD. This CDR3 is built from 12 residues. J was trimmed by 11 bases and V by 10 bases; bases with no gene match: 13. The CDR3 bases are TGTGCCAGCAAGGGCCAGGGGGAGATCGCTTTCTTT. This sequence encodes CASKGQGEIAFF.

The chain couples TRBV19 to TRBJ2-1; 9 bases are a match to TRBD1. Trimming at V came to 3 bases and at J to 0 bases, leaving 0 bases not matched to a gene. The CDR3 is 15 residues long. Germline values: CDR1 LNHDA, CDR2 SQIVND (reference sequence). CDR3 in amino acids: CASSMTGGSYNEQFF. The CDR3 region has the DNA TGTGCCAGTAGTATGACAGGGGGCTCCTACAATGAGCAGTTCTTC. Combining the CDR3 with reference TRBV19 and TRBJ2-1 gives the whole variable domain DGGITQSPKYLFRKEGQNVTLSCEQNLNHDAMYWYRQDPGQGLRLIYYSQIVNDFQKGDIAEGYSVSREKKESFPLTVTSAQKNPTAFYLCASSMTGGSYNEQFFGPGTRLTVL.

V usage is TRBV2 and J usage is TRBJ1-5; D ambiguous. The germline V gene has CDR1 SNHLY and CDR2 FYNNEI. V lost 4 bases and J lost 1, with 14 bases in between. This CDR3 region has 16 residues. In nucleotides, the CDR3 is TGTGCCAGCAGTGGCCCGCGGGGAATCAGCAATCAGCCCCAGCATTTT. This encodes CASSGPRGISNQPQHF.

This chain links TRBV4-3 with TRBJ1-3; a possible D gene is TRBD1 (5 bases). The CDR3 spans 15 residues. Germline CDR1 and CDR2: LGHNA and YSLEER. V was pared by 0 bases and J by 3 bases, with 9 bases between. The CDR3 region is CASSQDRAIGNTIYF. In nucleotides, the CDR3 is TGCGCCAGCAGCCAAGACAGGGCTATTGGAAACACCATATATTTT.

The chain employs TRBV7-9 and TRBJ2-5; TRBD2 matches at 9 bases. CDR1 is SEHNR, CDR2 FQNEAQ, per germline (reference sequence). The V gene end was trimmed by 5 bases and the J gene end by 8 bases; junction bases not matched to a gene: 15. The CDR3 is made up of 16 amino acids. The CDR3 spells CASSPRTSEEGRTQYF. In DNA form, the CDR3 reads TGTGCCAGCAGCCCCCGGACTAGCGAAGAGGGGAGAACCCAGTACTTC.

This clone was seen a single time. The V gene is TRBV29-1, the J gene TRBJ1-2; D call uncertain. Trimming took 6 bases from V and 4 from J, leaving 12 bases between them. The length of the CDR3 is 12 residues. Germline loops: CDR1 SQVTM, CDR2 ANQGSEA. CDR3 protein: CSVVQRPYGYTF. The CDR3 DNA is TGCAGCGTCGTACAGAGACCCTATGGCTACACCTTC.

The CDR3 sequence is CASSPSRQDTQYF. The CDR3 DNA is TGTGCCAGCTCACCTTCCAGGCAAGATACGCAGTATTTT. This rearrangement joins TRBV18 to TRBJ2-3; the D is unclear. V was cut by 3 bases and J by 5 bases, with 9 bases left in between. The CDR3 totals 13 residues. CDR1 KGHSH and CDR2 LQKENI come from the germline V gene.

This chain connects TRBV2 to TRBJ1-5; tentatively, D is TRBD1 (5 bases). CDR3 length equals 15 residues. With 1 base removed from V and 5 bases from J, the gap between germline ends came to 12 bases. Germline assignment: CDR1 SNHLY and CDR2 FYNNEI. The CDR3 DNA sequence: TGTGCCAGCAGTGAAGATGGGGGGGGGTATCAGCCCCAGCATTTT. Residues: CASSEDGGGYQPQHF.

This clone was seen a few times. V is TRBV4-1 and J is TRBJ1-2; the match to TRBD1 covers 7 bases. The trim removed 5 bases at V and 8 bases at J, leaving 14 bases unmatched. This CDR3 comprises 15 residues. The V gene's germline CDR1 is MGHRA and CDR2 YSYEKL. This CDR3 reads CASSVMGQSPSGYTF. In DNA, the CDR3 is TGCGCCAGCAGCGTGATGGGACAGTCCCCCTCCGGCTACACCTTC.

V is TRBV13 and J is TRBJ2-1; D perhaps matches TRBD1 (9 bases). The CDR3 covers 16 residues. V lost 2 bases, J lost 4 bases, and 15 bases lay in between. Germline CDR1 PRHDT, CDR2 FYEKMQ (reference sequence). DNA of the CDR3: TGTGCCAGCAGCTTACGGGGGGGACAGGGATACAATGAGCAGTTCTTC. As protein: CASSLRGGQGYNEQFF.

This chain joins TRBV9 and TRBJ2-5; 8 positions match TRBD1. In germline, CDR1 is SGDLS, CDR2 YYNGEE. V lost 2 bases to trimming and J lost 4 bases; unmatched junction nucleotides: 7. The CDR3 extends over 15 amino acids. The CDR3: CASSVTGGVLETQYF. In DNA form, the CDR3 reads TGTGCCAGCAGCGTCACAGGGGGAGTGTTAGAGACCCAGTACTTC.

The rearrangement uses TRBV7-2 and TRBJ1-2; D uncertain. V lost 8 bases and J lost 6, with 7 bases in between. Looked up from germline, CDR1 is SGHTA and CDR2 is FQGNSA. The CDR3 loop spans 10 amino acids. The CDR3 protein is CASGLDGYTF. The CDR3 DNA follows: TGTGCCAGCGGACTTGATGGCTACACCTTC.

Here the CDR3 reads CASSFRWTNTGELFF. CDR3 coding DNA: TGTGCCAGCAGCTTCAGGTGGACGAACACCGGGGAGCTGTTTTTT. The V and J genes are TRBV11-2 and TRBJ2-2; D is undetermined. V lost 3 bases, J lost 0 bases, and 8 bases lay in between. CDR1 is SGHAT and CDR2 is FQNNGV in the germline V gene. CDR3 size: 15 residues.

Regarding this clone: At one boundary the junction diverges from the germline segment, which might be a read error. CDR3 DNA: TGTGCCAGCAGTTTAGACAGGGGCGGCTACACCTTC. Protein sequence: CASSLDRGGYTF. This chain links TRBV7-2 with TRBJ1-2, with 8 positions matching TRBD1. CDR1 is SGHTA, CDR2 FQGNSA, per germline. CDR3 length equals 12 residues.

This clone was seen just once. The chain has TRBV19 and TRBJ1-3; 8 bases are shared with TRBD1. This CDR3 comprises 15 residues. The germline gives CDR1 LNHDA, CDR2 SQIVND (reference sequence). V lost 6 bases to trimming and J lost 2 bases; unmatched junction nucleotides: 6. This CDR3 reads CASSLTGAPGNTIYF. The CDR3 DNA reads TGTGCCAGTAGCCTGACAGGGGCGCCTGGAAACACCATATATTTT.

The CDR3 loop is CASSVLSGELFF. CDR3 sequence (DNA): TGTGCCAGCAGCGTACTGTCCGGGGAGCTGTTTTTT. The rearrangement links TRBV9 to TRBJ2-2, with D unresolved. The CDR3 totals 12 residues. CDR1 and CDR2 (germline): SGDLS, YYNGEE. V gave up 1 base and J gave up 6 bases, with 4 bases separating them.

There are a few counts of this clone. This rearrangement joins TRBV6-5 to TRBJ2-2; D perhaps matches TRBD2 (5 bases). V shed 2 bases and J shed 4 bases, with 8 bases lying between them. CDR3 length: 14 residues. The germline gives CDR1 MNHEY, CDR2 SVGAGI. Here the CDR3 DNA reads TGTGCCAGCAGTTACAGGGAGAGCACCGGGGAGCTGTTTTTT. Translation: CASSYRESTGELFF.

The rearrangement links TRBV21-1 to TRBJ1-1; TRBD1, the D gene given by the table, was not confirmed from the DNA. TRBV21-1 is listed as a pseudogene. The length of the CDR3 is 17 residues. The chain's CDR3 is CASSKMPALDRRTEAFF. CDR3 DNA sequence: TGTGCCAGCAGCAAAATGCCCGCGTTGGACAGGAGGACTGAAGCTTTCTTT.

The rearrangement joins TRBV15 to TRBJ1-6, with 9 bases fitting TRBD1. The CDR3 has 15 amino acids. Germline CDR1 LNHNV, CDR2 YYDKDF (reference sequence). J was trimmed by 7 bases and V by 2 bases; bases with no gene match: 3. The CDR3 protein is CATSRSGTGNSPLHF. The DNA for the CDR3 is TGTGCCACCAGCAGATCGGGGACAGGGAATTCACCCCTCCACTTT.

Notes on this clone: The CDR3 carries no conserved terminal phenylalanine or tryptophan, so it likely arises from a read error. The DNA is left out, because the CDR3 cannot be placed on it with certainty; the CDR3 is given as TCRdb lists it. CDR3 protein: CASSLWTI. This chain uses TRBV5-8 with TRBJ2-3; no check of the table's D call, TRBD1, against the DNA was made. The CDR3 is 8 residues long, ends included. Germline V gene sequence: CDR1 SGHTS, CDR2 YDEGEE.

This chain connects TRBV11-3 to TRBJ1-4, with 7 bases matching TRBD1. Losses at the gene ends were 5 bases for V and 4 bases for J; bases not matched to a gene: 7. Germline CDR1 reads SGHNT; CDR2 reads YENEEA. This CDR3 contains 15 residues. This CDR3 is CASSTRDSLNEKLFF. CDR3 coding DNA: TGTGCCAGCAGCACCCGGGACAGCCTTAATGAAAAACTGTTTTTT.

This chain joins TRBV6-5 and TRBJ1-1; TRBD1 aligns across 8 bases. This CDR3 is 14 amino acids long. J gave up 1 base and V 7 bases, and 5 bases lay outside the gene matches. Germline V gene sequence: CDR1 MNHEY, CDR2 SVGAGI. The CDR3 here is CASTTGQGNTEAFF. CDR3 sequence (DNA): TGTGCCAGCACGACCGGACAGGGGAACACTGAAGCTTTCTTT.

This clone showed up just once. The rearrangement joins TRBV2 to TRBJ1-5; no clear D gene. The CDR3 has 13 residues. The germline gives CDR1 SNHLY, CDR2 FYNNEI. Trimming stripped 4 bases from V and 4 bases from J, with 8 bases between. Here the CDR3 reads CASSVEENQPQHF. The CDR3 nucleotides read TGTGCCAGCAGTGTGGAGGAGAATCAGCCCCAGCATTTT.